The 9 T cell receptor beta chains below come from one sample, sequenced in a study of CD8+CD57+ T cells in acquired aplastic anemia. Patients chosen for sequencing had shown CD8+CD57+ cell expansion by flow cytometry. The template used for profiling TCR beta VDJ and CDR3 was genomic DNA. TCRdb redid the calling of the reads with MiXCR, one entry per CDR3 protein. The top ten hold approximately 9.7% of the sample, which has around 170,000 distinct CDR3 sequences, 48% seen once. Sequences were obtained from sorted CD4+, CD8+, or CD8+CD57+ T cells (not recorded which) from PBMCs. All receptors come from a human donor with aplastic anemia.

The sample holds a few counts of this clonotype. The rearrangement joins TRBV4-1 to TRBJ2-2, with 8 bases matching TRBD1. CDR3 length: 17 residues. Looked up from germline, CDR1 is MGHRA and CDR2 is YSYEKL. V lost 6 bases and J lost 4; bases outside the gene matches: 13. The CDR3 region has the DNA TGCGCCAGCAGTCTTAGCCAGGGGGCGCGGGGCACCGGGGAGCTGTTTTTT. Encoded protein: CASSLSQGARGTGELFF.

Concerning this clonotype: A much larger clone lies a single base off, so this may be a read error. The chain combines TRBV4-1 with TRBJ2-1; weak D call: TRBD1 (6 bases). CDR1 and CDR2 from the germline V gene are MGHRA and YSYEKL. V lost 4 bases to trimming and J lost 5 bases, with 15 bases between them. This CDR3 comprises 15 residues. DNA for the CDR3: TGCGCCAGCAGCCCTACAGGGTTCCTCGACAATGAGCAGTTCTTC. Translation: CASSPTGFLDNEQFF.

The table lists this clonotype with a few counts. The rearrangement joins TRBV27 to TRBJ2-2; D could derive from TRBD1 or TRBD2 (6 bases each). Germline values: CDR1 MNHEY, CDR2 SMNVEV (reference sequence). CDR3 length equals 15 residues. Trimming removed 3 bases at V and 5 bases at J, with 13 bases between. This CDR3 is CASSFGQGRTGELFF. CDR3 in DNA: TGTGCCAGCAGTTTCGGGCAGGGGAGGACCGGGGAGCTGTTTTTT.

The rearrangement uses TRBV15 and TRBJ2-7; 15 bases match TRBD2. V gave up 1 base and J gave up 7 bases; unmatched junction bases: 2. Per germline, CDR1 LNHNV and CDR2 YYDKDF (reference sequence). The CDR3 sequence is 15 residues long. The CDR3 is CATSRGTSGRGEQYF. Here the CDR3 DNA reads TGTGCCACCAGCAGAGGGACTAGCGGGAGGGGTGAGCAGTACTTC.

This clonotype occurred many times. This chain links TRBV5-1 with TRBJ2-3, with 11 bases that match TRBD2. This CDR3 region has 17 residues. J lost 1 base, V lost 6 bases, and 10 bases had no gene match. Germline loops: CDR1 SGHRS, CDR2 YFSETQ. CDR3 sequence (DNA): TGCGCCAGCAAACCACAACCGACTAGCGGGGGCACAGATACGCAGTATTTT. Translated: CASKPQPTSGGTDTQYF.

J is TRBJ2-5 and V is TRBV24-1; 7 bases fit TRBD1. J lost 1 base, V lost 4 bases, and 8 bases had no gene match. Germline CDR1 reads KGHDR; CDR2 reads SFDVKD. The CDR3 is 16 amino acids. The CDR3 DNA reads TGTGCCACCAGTGACTCAAAAACAGGGGCCCAAGAGACCCAGTACTTC. Translated: CATSDSKTGAQETQYF.

This sequence joins TRBV10-3 and TRBJ2-5; D unclear. The CDR3 contains 13 residues. The V gene's germline CDR1 is ENHRY and CDR2 SYGVKD. V was trimmed by 1 base and J by 3 bases, leaving 6 bases between them. Written as DNA, the CDR3 is TGTGCCATCAGTGAGTTGTCTGAAGAGACCCAGTACTTC. This sequence encodes CAISELSEETQYF.

The sample holds a few counts of this clonotype. The gene calls are TRBV15 and TRBJ1-5; D remains unclear. Germline loops: CDR1 LNHNV, CDR2 YYDKDF (reference sequence). CDR3 length: 14 amino acids. Trimming cost V 3 bases and J 3 bases, with 9 bases left between them. The CDR3 coding sequence is TGTGCCACCAGCAGGGAGGGCTACAATCAGCCCCAGCATTTT. Translating gives CATSREGYNQPQHF. The full variable domain, rest sourced from reference TRBV15 and TRBJ1-5, is DAMVIQNPRYQVTQFGKPVTLSCSQTLNHNVMYWYQQKSSQAPKLLFHYYDKDFNNEADTPDNFQSRRPNTSFCFLDIRSPGLGDTAMYLCATSREGYNQPQHFGDGTRLSIL.

In its sample, this clonotype was seen many times. The chain employs TRBV7-2 and TRBJ1-3; 8 bases agree with TRBD1. There are 17 residues in the CDR3. The germline V gene encodes CDR1 SGHTA and CDR2 FQGNSA. J was trimmed by 1 base and V by 4 bases; bases with no gene match: 9. Here the CDR3 DNA reads TGTGCCAGCAGCTCTCTCGACAGGGGAGATTCTGGAAACACCATATATTTT. Translation: CASSSLDRGDSGNTIYF.